This entry lists 32 T cell receptor beta chains sequenced from one sample in a study of early T cells in non-severe SARS-CoV-2 infection (dated by TCRdb to the early 2020s). The library was generated by 5' RACE. Sequencing relied on a NextSeq 500. Using fastp at Q25 and MiXCR, TCRdb reprocessed the public reads and kept productive beta chains. Each record represents a unique CDR3 protein, reported with the most common genes and DNA among its rows. The sample table records some 30,000 distinct CDR3 sequences; more than 4% of these occur just once. The leading ten clones occupy approximately 2.4% of the sample. The sequencing input was whole blood. The receptors were sampled from an adult who was a healthcare worker with PCR-confirmed SARS-CoV-2 infection or an uninfected control (not recorded which).

This clonotype appeared many times. At one end, the junction sequence differs from germline, possibly due to a read error. The chain combines TRBV11-3 with TRBJ2-7, with D tentatively TRBD2 (6 bases). The CDR3 covers 12 residues. Germline V gene sequence: CDR1 SGHNT, CDR2 YENEEA. DNA for the CDR3: TGTGCCAGCAGCCTACACTCCGGGGGTGCCTCGTTC. Translating gives CASSLHSGGASF.

This clonotype was counted at least ten times. V usage is TRBV3-1 and J usage is TRBJ2-5; no clear D gene. Trimming cost V 3 bases and J 5 bases, with 10 bases left between them. The CDR3 runs to 13 residues. Germline values: CDR1 LGHDT, CDR2 YNNKEL (reference sequence). CDR3 coding DNA: TGTGCCAGCAGCCAGGATATTGGCGAGACCCAGTACTTC. It is translated as CASSQDIGETQYF.

The gene calls are TRBV7-6 and TRBJ2-1, with D possibly TRBD2 on 6 matching bases. Trimming stripped 1 base from V and 10 bases from J, with 14 bases between. This CDR3 has 14 amino acids. Germline CDR1 SGHVS, CDR2 FNYEAQ. The DNA of the CDR3 is TGTGCCAGCAGCTTAGTGTGGCGGGATGAGGAGCAGTTCTTC. It translates to CASSLVWRDEEQFF.

Many counts were recorded for this clonotype. V and J are TRBV19 and TRBJ1-3; unclear D gene. CDR1 and CDR2 (germline): LNHDA, SQIVND (reference sequence). This CDR3 is built from 16 residues. Trimming removed 3 bases from V and 0 bases from J, with 12 bases in between. The DNA of the CDR3 is TGTGCCAGTAGTATCCTGCCGATCCTCTCTGGAAACACCATATATTTT. Translation gives CASSILPILSGNTIYF.

At least ten counts were recorded for this clonotype. The V call is TRBV30, the J call TRBJ2-3; TRBD2 agrees at 9 bases. Trimming removed 2 bases from V and 2 bases from J; junction bases left unmatched: 5. The length of the CDR3 is 15 residues. Germline V gene data show CDR1 as GTSNPN and CDR2 as SVGIG (reference sequence). The CDR3 nucleotides read TGTGCCTGGAGTAGACTAGCGGTATCCACAGATACGCAGTATTTT. It is translated as CAWSRLAVSTDTQYF. Looking up the rest from reference TRBV30 and TRBJ2-3 gives the full variable domain: SQTIHQWPATLVQPVGSPLSLECTVEGTSNPNLYWYRQAAGRGLQLLFYSVGIGQISSEVPQNLSASRPQDRQFILSSKKLLLSDSGFYLCAWSRLAVSTDTQYFGPGTRLTVL.

This clonotype was found many times. This rearrangement joins TRBV4-2 to TRBJ2-7; D unresolved. With 2 bases removed from V and 6 bases from J, the gap between germline ends came to 14 bases. This CDR3 has 14 amino acids. The V gene's germline CDR1 is LGHNA and CDR2 YNFKEQ. CDR3 sequence (DNA): TGTGCCAGCAGCCAACCTAACTACCCGGGCGAGCAGTACTTC. It yields the protein CASSQPNYPGEQYF.

This clonotype showed up many times. The rearrangement uses TRBV11-2 and TRBJ2-5, with 10 bases matching TRBD2. Germline V CDR1 and CDR2: SGHAT, FQNNGV. J lost 1 base, V lost 3 bases, and 2 bases had no gene match. The CDR3 sequence is 15 residues long. Here the CDR3 reads CASSLSGGAQETQYF. For the CDR3, the DNA is TGTGCCAGCAGCTTGAGCGGGGGGGCCCAAGAGACCCAGTACTTC.

This clonotype was counted a few times. CDR3 region: CASSPQGTSYEQYF. Written as DNA, the CDR3 is TGTGCCAGCAGCCCACAGGGGACATCCTACGAGCAGTACTTC. J is TRBJ2-7 and V is TRBV7-2; TRBD1 matches at 7 bases. Per the germline V gene, CDR1 is SGHTA and CDR2 is FQGNSA. The CDR3 sequence is 14 residues long. V lost 5 bases, J lost 1 base, and 5 bases stayed unmatched.

The CDR3 nucleotides read TGTGCCACCAGGAGCGACGGACCCCTGGGGGACTATGGCTACACCTTC. Translation: CATRSDGPLGDYGYTF. V is TRBV24-1 and J is TRBJ1-2, with D perhaps TRBD1 (5 bases). CDR1 and CDR2 (germline): KGHDR, SFDVKD. This CDR3 has 16 residues. The V end was cut by 7 bases, the J end by 3 bases, with 20 bases between.

This clonotype came up a few times. The chain combines TRBV7-9 with TRBJ2-5; 9 bases match TRBD2. Trimming cost V 2 bases and J 0 bases; bases outside gene matches: 1. The CDR3 has 15 amino acids. Germline V gene lookup returns CDR1 SEHNR and CDR2 FQNEAQ (reference sequence). The CDR3 is CASSLLAGYQETQYF. The CDR3 DNA is TGTGCCAGCAGCTTACTAGCGGGATACCAAGAGACCCAGTACTTC.

V gene TRBV5-4 combines with J gene TRBJ2-3; D call uncertain. CDR1 SGHNT and CDR2 YYREEE come from the germline V gene (reference sequence). V was trimmed by 0 bases and J by 6 bases, leaving 14 bases between them. The CDR3 is 15 residues long. The CDR3 sequence is CASSLAGRKPDTQYF. CDR3 in DNA: TGTGCCAGCAGCTTGGCAGGACGAAAACCCGATACGCAGTATTTT.

This clonotype has ten or more counts. The chain uses TRBV11-2 and TRBJ2-2; TRBD1 agrees at 7 bases. Trimming removed 0 bases from V and 3 bases from J; junction bases left unmatched: 4. CDR1 and CDR2 from the germline V gene are SGHAT and FQNNGV. The CDR3 length is 16 residues. CDR3 nucleotides: TGTGCCAGCAGCTTAGAGGGACAGTTTCACACCGGGGAGCTGTTTTTT. Translated, it gives CASSLEGQFHTGELFF.

This clonotype was found a few times. V is TRBV2 and J is TRBJ2-7, with TRBD1 as a possible D gene (6 bases). The germline CDR1 and CDR2 sequences are SNHLY and FYNNEI. The CDR3 extends over 14 amino acids. Trimming removed 5 bases at V and 2 bases at J, with 13 bases between. CDR3 region: CASSQGIGAYEQYF. The CDR3 nucleotides read TGTGCCAGCAGTCAGGGGATAGGAGCCTACGAGCAGTACTTC.

The rearrangement links TRBV11-2 to TRBJ2-2, with unresolved D. This CDR3 region has 13 residues. Germline CDR1 and CDR2: SGHAT and FQNNGV. Trimming stripped 1 base from V and 4 bases from J, with 4 bases between. CDR3 sequence (DNA): TGTGCCAGCAGCTTAGGGGCCACCGGGGAGCTGTTTTTT. It encodes CASSLGATGELFF.

This clonotype was found many times. The chain joins TRBV28 to TRBJ2-4, with D uncertain. CDR1 MDHEN and CDR2 SYDVKM come from the germline V gene. The CDR3 is made up of 16 amino acids. Trimming took off 3 bases at V and 1 base at J, with 13 bases between the two ends. The chain's CDR3 is CASSFEAAGAKNIQYF. The DNA for the CDR3 is TGTGCCAGCAGTTTCGAGGCCGCTGGGGCCAAAAACATTCAGTACTTC.

This clonotype was detected a few times. J is TRBJ2-5 and V is TRBV7-9, with no clear D. The germline V gene encodes CDR1 SEHNR and CDR2 FQNEAQ (reference sequence). The CDR3 totals 17 residues. V shed 1 base and J shed 0 bases, with 15 bases lying between them. CDR3 bases: TGTGCCAGCAGCTTAGGTCGCCAGGCTCCTTACCAAGAGACCCAGTACTTC. Residues: CASSLGRQAPYQETQYF.

The chain employs TRBV7-6 and TRBJ2-7; 7 nucleotides agree with TRBD2. With 5 bases clipped from V and 1 base from J, the junction kept 14 bases outside the gene matches. CDR3 size: 17 residues. From germline, CDR1 is SGHVS and CDR2 FNYEAQ. CDR3 protein: CASSRGPLAALSYEQYF. In nucleotides, the CDR3 is TGTGCCAGCAGCCGGGGCCCCCTAGCGGCCTTATCCTACGAGCAGTACTTC.

This clonotype was observed at least ten times. The gene calls are TRBV11-2 and TRBJ2-6; no definite D call. Germline-derived CDR1 and CDR2 are SGHAT and FQNNGV. Trimming took off 5 bases at V and 2 bases at J, with 4 bases between the two ends. CDR3 length: 13 residues. As DNA, the CDR3 is TGTGCCAGCAGCGTTCCTGGGGCCAACGTCCTGACTTTC. Protein product: CASSVPGANVLTF.

Judged by abundance, this clonotype is medium-sized. The rearrangement uses TRBV7-9 and TRBJ2-1, with 9 bases lining up with TRBD1. The germline CDR1 and CDR2 sequences are SEHNR and FQNEAQ (reference sequence). This CDR3 has 16 residues. Germline trimming cut 5 bases from V and 5 bases from J; bases unmatched to any gene: 10. The CDR3 nucleotides are TGTGCCAGCAGCGCGGGGATCGGGACAGGGAACAATGAGCAGTTCTTC. This gives the protein CASSAGIGTGNNEQFF.

At least ten counts were recorded for this clonotype. This chain connects TRBV19 to TRBJ2-1; perhaps TRBD1 as D (5 bases). The CDR3 runs 15 residues. The germline gives CDR1 LNHDA, CDR2 SQIVND (reference sequence). With 6 bases removed from V and 7 bases from J, the gap between germline ends came to 19 bases. CDR3 coding DNA: TGTGCCAGTAGCACCTGGGGCAGTCCTACTAATGAGCAGTTCTTC. This translates into CASSTWGSPTNEQFF.

There are a few counts of this clonotype. This chain joins TRBV5-1 and TRBJ2-5, with D possibly being TRBD1 (6 bases). Trimming stripped 4 bases from V and 2 bases from J, with 12 bases between. Germline V gene sequence: CDR1 SGHRS, CDR2 YFSETQ. This CDR3 is 14 amino acids long. CDR3 in DNA: TGCGCCAGCAGCCAGGACAGTTCACAAGAGACCCAGTACTTC. Its translation is CASSQDSSQETQYF.

The chain carries TRBV3-1 and TRBJ1-2; D might be TRBD1 (6 bases). CDR3 size: 15 residues. The V gene lost 4 bases and the J gene lost 6 bases, with 18 bases spanning the gap. Germline loops: CDR1 LGHDT, CDR2 YNNKEL (reference sequence). The CDR3: CASSPTTNRVDGYTF. The CDR3 DNA sequence: TGTGCCAGCAGCCCGACTACAAACAGGGTGGATGGCTACACCTTC.

This clonotype was observed at least ten times. V gene TRBV6-2 or TRBV6-3 combines with J gene TRBJ1-2, with 8 bases aligning to TRBD1. Germline CDR1 reads MNHEY; CDR2 reads SVGEGT. V dropped 6 bases and J dropped 6; count of bases not matched to a gene: 6. The CDR3 contains 13 residues. CDR3 in amino acids: CASSQGAGNGYTF. CDR3 bases: TGTGCCAGCAGCCAGGGGGCCGGGAATGGCTACACCTTC.

A word on this clonotype: An end of the junction does not agree with germline; a read error may underlie this. The J gene is TRBJ2-1, the V gene TRBV12-3 or TRBV12-4; D is unresolved. The CDR3 is made up of 14 amino acids. This CDR3 reads CASSPGPAYNEQFF. CDR3 bases: TGCGCCAGCAGTCCCGGACCGGCCTACAATGAGCAGTTCTTC.

There are a few counts of this clonotype. The rearrangement uses TRBV12-3 or TRBV12-4 and TRBJ2-4, with D possibly being TRBD2 (6 bases). The CDR3 length is 13 residues. Trimming took off 3 bases at V and 9 bases at J, with 12 bases between the two ends. CDR3 bases: TGTGCCAGCAGTTTGGCTAGCGCGGCCATTCAGTACTTC. Translation: CASSLASAAIQYF.

Many counts were recorded for this clonotype. This chain connects TRBV12-3 or TRBV12-4 to TRBJ2-2; TRBD2 matches at 7 bases. The CDR3 has 15 amino acids. V shed 3 bases and J 4 bases; nucleotides not matched to a gene: 5. The CDR3 sequence: CASSLERGPTGELFF. Written as DNA, the CDR3 is TGTGCCAGCAGTTTGGAGCGGGGACCCACCGGGGAGCTGTTTTTT.

This clonotype came up many times. The chain combines TRBV2 with TRBJ2-2, with D possibly TRBD1 on 6 matching bases. Looked up from germline, CDR1 is SNHLY and CDR2 is FYNNEI. This CDR3 has 14 residues. V was pared by 4 bases and J by 8 bases, with 14 bases between. CDR3 in DNA: TGTGCCAGCAGTGCGGACAGATCATTGGGGGAGCTGTTTTTT. Translated, it gives CASSADRSLGELFF.

This clonotype occurred many times. In DNA, the CDR3 is TGTGCCAGCAGACCCACGCCGGGACAGGGCGACGAAAAACTGTTTTTT. This encodes CASRPTPGQGDEKLFF. The chain combines TRBV6-4 with TRBJ1-4; 9 positions agree with TRBD1. V lost 6 bases to trimming and J lost 8 bases; unmatched junction nucleotides: 13. Germline values: CDR1 MRHNA, CDR2 SNTAGT. There are 16 residues in the CDR3.

V usage is TRBV5-4 and J usage is TRBJ2-3; 10 nucleotides line up with TRBD1. The germline V gene has CDR1 SGHNT and CDR2 YYREEE (reference sequence). J lost 5 bases, V lost 4 bases, and 7 bases had no gene match. The CDR3 contains 15 residues. This CDR3 is CASSPRTGGIDTQYF. The CDR3 nucleotides are TGTGCCAGCAGCCCCAGGACAGGGGGTATAGATACGCAGTATTTT.

The CDR3 nucleotides are TGTGCCAGCAGCCAAGATCCAAGGACAGATAATGAAAAACTGTTTTTT. Translation gives CASSQDPRTDNEKLFF. The V call is TRBV3-1, the J call TRBJ1-4, with a weak D call TRBD1 (6 bases). CDR3 length: 16 amino acids. Germline CDR1 reads LGHDT; CDR2 reads YNNKEL (reference sequence). V lost 0 bases to trimming and J lost 4 bases, with 12 bases between them. The full variable domain, with the rest looked up from reference TRBV3-1 and TRBJ1-4, is DTAVSQTPKYLVTQMGNDKSIKCEQNLGHDTMYWYKQDSKKFLKIMFSYNNKELIINETVPNRFSPKSPDKAHLNLHINSLELGDSAVYFCASSQDPRTDNEKLFFGSGTQLSVL.

Ten or more counts support this clonotype. V and J are TRBV18 and TRBJ2-7, with a tentative D call TRBD1 (6 bases). The CDR3 consists of 13 residues. Germline CDR1 is KGHSH and CDR2 is LQKENI. V dropped 3 bases and J dropped 6 bases, with 12 bases sitting between them. The CDR3 region is CASSPTGTGEQYF. As DNA, the CDR3 is TGTGCCAGCTCACCGACAGGCACCGGCGAGCAGTACTTC.

About this clonotype: A much larger clone lies a single base off, so this may be a read error. Written as DNA, the CDR3 is TGTGCCACCAGCTTAGCGGGGACAGGGTTGAATTCACCCCTCCACTTT. It specifies CATSLAGTGLNSPLHF. The genes are TRBV5-4 and TRBJ1-6, with 9 bases aligning to TRBD1. There are 16 residues in the CDR3. CDR1 is SGHNT and CDR2 is YYREEE in the germline V gene (reference sequence).